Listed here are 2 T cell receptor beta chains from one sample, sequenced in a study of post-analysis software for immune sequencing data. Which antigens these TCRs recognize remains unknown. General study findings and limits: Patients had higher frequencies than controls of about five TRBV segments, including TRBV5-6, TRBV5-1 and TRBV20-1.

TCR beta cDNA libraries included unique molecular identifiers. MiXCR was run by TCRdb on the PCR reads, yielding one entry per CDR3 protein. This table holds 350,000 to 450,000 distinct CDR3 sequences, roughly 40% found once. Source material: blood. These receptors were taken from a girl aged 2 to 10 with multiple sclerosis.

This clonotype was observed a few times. CDR3 sequence: CASSRDREPYNEQFF. The CDR3 coding sequence is TGTGCCAGCAGCCGAGACAGGGAACCTTACAATGAGCAGTTCTTC. The J gene is TRBJ2-1, the V gene TRBV12-3 or TRBV12-4, with 7 positions matching TRBD1. The CDR3 loop spans 15 amino acids. V lost 6 bases, J lost 4 bases, and 9 bases stayed unmatched.

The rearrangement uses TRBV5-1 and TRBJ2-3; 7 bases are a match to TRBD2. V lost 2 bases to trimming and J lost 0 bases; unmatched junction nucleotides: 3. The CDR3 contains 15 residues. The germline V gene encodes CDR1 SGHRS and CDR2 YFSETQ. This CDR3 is CASSFTSDSTDTQYF. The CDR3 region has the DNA TGCGCCAGCAGCTTCACTAGCGATAGCACAGATACGCAGTATTTT.